This TCR beta chain emerged from a study of blood T cell repertoires in COVID-19. The data were produced by immunoSEQ multiplex PCR, yet TCRdb's version contains in-frame clones alone and is incomplete. The sample consists of around 360,000 clones, roughly 87% of them appearing once. This CDR3 has 15 amino acids. Trimming cost V 6 bases and J 5 bases; bases outside gene matches: 8. CDR1 is MDHEN and CDR2 is SYDVKM in the germline V gene. The sample consisted of PBMCs or T cells enriched from blood (not recorded which). The receptor was isolated from a woman in her twenties or thirties who had recovered from COVID-19. The chain links TRBV28 to TRBJ2-5; 11 positions agree with TRBD1. The CDR3, as DNA: TGTGCCAGCAGGTTCTCCGGGACAGGGGGGGAGACCCAGTACTTC. This gives the protein CASRFSGTGGETQYF.